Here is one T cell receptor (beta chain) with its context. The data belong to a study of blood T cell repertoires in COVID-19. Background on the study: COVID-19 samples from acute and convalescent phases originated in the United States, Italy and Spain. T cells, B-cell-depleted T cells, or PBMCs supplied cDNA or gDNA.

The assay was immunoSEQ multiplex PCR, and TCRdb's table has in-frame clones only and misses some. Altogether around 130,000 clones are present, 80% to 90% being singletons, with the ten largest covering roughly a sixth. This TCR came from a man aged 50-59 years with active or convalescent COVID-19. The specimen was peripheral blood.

The CDR3 DNA reads TGTGCCATCACCCCGACAGGGAATAACGAGCAGTACTTC. Its translation: CAITPTGNNEQYF. The V call is TRBV10-3, the J call TRBJ2-7; 7 bases fit TRBD1. The CDR3 runs to 13 residues. The V gene's germline CDR1 is ENHRY and CDR2 SYGVKD. With 7 bases clipped from V and 5 bases from J, the junction kept 8 bases outside the gene matches.